This is a list of T cell receptor beta chains from one sample in a study of tumor-infiltrating lymphocytes in oesophageal squamous cell carcinoma. TCRdb recomputed calls from the PCR reads with MiXCR, one row per CDR3 protein. The sample carries about 25,000 distinct CDR3 sequences, about 40% recorded once. The specimen was esophageal tumor tissue. These receptors came from a male donor with esophageal squamous cell carcinoma. Each CDR3 is given with its conserved first and last residue. D genes are given only for firm matches. Rows give clone size only sometimes, using once, few, many, or a class for an expanded clone.

TRBV27	14	TRBJ2-7	.	.	CASSRRGADNEQYF	TGTGCCAGCAGCCGTAGGGGAGCTGACAATGAGCAGTACTTC
TRBV20-1	15	TRBJ2-1	once	TRBD2	CSASSGSFSYNEQFF	TGCAGTGCTAGTAGCGGGAGTTTCTCCTACAATGAGCAGTTCTTC
TRBV6-1	15	TRBJ2-7	many	TRBD1	CASSEAGTGGSPLHF	TGTGCCAGCAGTGAAGCAGGGACAGGCGGCTCACCCCTCCACTTC
TRBV6-6	15	TRBJ2-1	medium-sized	TRBD2	CASSYVGGGQNEQFF	TGTGCCAGCAGTTACGTCGGGGGGGGCCAAAATGAGCAGTTCTTC
TRBV7-3	15	TRBJ2-7	many	.	CASSLQGFGNSPLHF	TGTGCCAGCAGCTTACAGGGATTCGGTAATTCACCCCTCCACTTC
TRBV7-8	15	TRBJ2-5	.	TRBD2	CASSLVAGGPNEQYF	TGTGCCAGCAGCTTAGTAGCGGGAGGGCCAAATGAGCAGTACTTC
TRBV7-7	13	TRBJ2-5	many	.	CASSLESNNEQYF	TGTGCTAGCAGCTTAGAATCCAACAATGAGCAGTACTTC
TRBV6-5	15	TRBJ2-3	.	.	CASSYGGWETDTQYF	TGTGCCAGCAGTTACGGGGGCTGGGAAACAGATACGCAGTATTTT
TRBV7-9	14	TRBJ2-1	few	TRBD1	CASSTGQGYNEQFF	TGTGCCAGCAGCACGGGACAGGGGTACAATGAGCAGTTCTTC
TRBV6-1	18	TRBJ2-7	medium-sized	TRBD1	CASSGSGTGSTRILEQYF	TGTGCCAGCAGTGGCTCCGGGACAGGGAGTACAAGGATTCTCGAGCAGTACTTC
TRBV6-1	14	TRBJ2-7	.	.	CASSASWGHYEQYF	TGTGCCAGCAGTGCTTCTTGGGGGCACTACGAGCAGTACTTC
TRBV19	13	TRBJ1-2	.	.	CASSPRSGYGYTF	TGTGCCAGTAGCCCCAGGTCGGGCTATGGCTACACCTTC
TRBV12-3/TRBV12-4	13	TRBJ2-1	few	.	CASSLGSYNEQFF	TGTGCCAGCAGTTTGGGTTCCTACAATGAGCAGTTCTTC
TRBV6-1	16	TRBJ2-6	.	.	CASSKGQISGANVLTF	TGTGCCAGCAGTAAAGGACAGATCTCTGGGGCCAACGTCCTGACTTTC
TRBV7-2	14	TRBJ2-7	many	.	CASSLGRGNNEQYF	TGTGCCAGCAGCTTAGGCCGGGGGAACAATGAGCAGTACTTC
TRBV12-3/TRBV12-4	16	TRBJ1-1	many	.	CASRPLDSGPLAEAFF	TGTGCCAGCAGGCCGCTTGACTCAGGTCCCCTCGCCGAAGCTTTCTTT
TRBV27	14	TRBJ1-5	once	.	CANSLLQGSQPQHF	TGTGCCAACAGTTTATTACAGGGCTCTCAGCCCCAGCATTTT
TRBV7-9	14	TRBJ2-1	.	.	CASSGGDNYNEQFF	TGTGCCAGCAGTGGGGGGGACAACTACAATGAGCAGTTCTTC
TRBV19	15	TRBJ2-1	.	TRBD2	CASSTGTRGYNEQFF	TGTGCCAGTAGTACCGGGACTAGGGGTTACAATGAGCAGTTCTTC
TRBV7-3	16	TRBJ1-2	many	TRBD1	CASSLLGGGLGYGYTF	TGTGCCAGCAGCTTACTCGGAGGGGGCTTGGGCTATGGCTACACCTTC
TRBV12-3/TRBV12-4	14	TRBJ2-1	medium-sized	TRBD1	CAITLEGAYNEQFF	TGTGCCATCACCTTAGAGGGGGCTTACAATGAGCAGTTCTTC
TRBV14	16	TRBJ2-2	.	.	CASSQSPQYPPGELFF	TGTGCCAGCAGCCAAAGCCCTCAATATCCCCCCGGGGAGCTGTTTTTT
TRBV11-2	19	TRBJ2-2	.	TRBD2	CASSSGGTSGRGNTGELFF	TGTGCCAGCAGCTCCGGGGGGACTAGCGGGAGAGGGAACACCGGGGAGCTGTTTTTT
TRBV7-3	13	TRBJ2-4	.	.	CASSLGKGDIQYF	TGTGCCAGCAGCTTGGGGAAGGGAGACATTCAGTACTTC
TRBV28	15	TRBJ1-1	.	.	CASSPPSEMNTEAFF	TGTGCCAGCAGCCCCCCCTCCGAGATGAACACTGAAGCTTTCTTT
TRBV7-2	15	TRBJ2-1	medium-sized	.	CASSRDGSSYNEQFF	TGTGCCAGCAGCCGCGACGGGAGCTCCTACAATGAGCAGTTCTTC
TRBV6-6	15	TRBJ1-3	.	.	CASSQQRSSGNTIYF	TGTGCCAGCAGTCAACAGCGAAGCTCTGGAAACACCATATATTTT
TRBV14	12	TRBJ2-1	.	.	CASSPSYNEQFF	TGTGCCAGCAGCCCTTCCTACAATGAGCAGTTCTTC
TRBV12-3/TRBV12-4	13	TRBJ2-1	medium-sized	.	CASSPGQYNEQFF	TGTGCCAGCAGTCCCGGACAATACAATGAGCAGTTCTTC
TRBV11-2	13	TRBJ1-1	.	.	CASSPQAYTEAFF	TGTGCCAGCAGCCCCCAAGCGTACACTGAAGCTTTCTTT
TRBV7-9	17	TRBJ1-4	many	.	CASSSGPISGRGEKLFF	TGTGCCAGCAGCTCCGGGCCAATTAGTGGCCGGGGGGAAAAACTGTTTTTT
TRBV5-1	15	TRBJ2-3	many	.	CASSLRVGSTDTQYF	TGCGCCAGCAGCTTGAGAGTGGGGTCCACAGATACGCAGTATTTT
TRBV5-4	15	TRBJ1-4	.	.	CASSTAGGINEKLFF	TGTGCCAGCAGTACTGCAGGAGGCATTAATGAAAAACTGTTTTTT
TRBV7-3	16	TRBJ2-7	.	TRBD1	CASSLIQGGRTDTEYF	TGTGCCAGCAGCTTAATACAGGGGGGTCGGACAGATACGGAGTACTTC
TRBV7-3	16	TRBJ2-3	.	TRBD2	CASSLRPSGGTDTQYF	TGTGCCAGCAGCTTAAGGCCTAGCGGGGGCACAGATACGCAGTATTTT
TRBV7-3	14	TRBJ1-2	.	.	CASSQGDLGYGYTF	TGTGCCAGCAGCCAAGGGGATTTGGGTTATGGCTACACCTTC
TRBV7-8	15	TRBJ2-5	once	.	CASSSSGTMRETQYF	TGTGCCAGCAGCTCTTCCGGGACAATGAGGGAGACCCAGTACTTC
TRBV6-6	16	TRBJ2-5	.	TRBD1	CASRVTGTGRFNEQYF	TGTGCCAGCAGAGTTACGGGGACAGGGAGGTTCAATGAGCAGTACTTC
TRBV11-3	15	TRBJ2-1	many	TRBD2	CASSPRGASIEKQFF	TGTGCCAGCAGCCCGCGGGGGGCCTCGATTGAAAAGCAGTTCTTC
TRBV7-9	17	TRBJ2-7	many	TRBD2	CASSPAASGIFWNEQYF	TGTGCCAGCAGCCCAGCAGCTAGCGGGATCTTCTGGAATGAGCAGTACTTC
TRBV28	15	TRBJ1-2	.	TRBD1	CASSVPAAGGYGYTF	TGTGCCAGCAGCGTACCGGCGGCAGGGGGCTATGGCTACACCTTC
TRBV7-4	16	TRBJ2-1	once	TRBD2	CASRTSWVSSYNEQFF	TGTGCCAGCAGGACTAGCTGGGTGAGCTCCTACAATGAGCAGTTCTTC
TRBV7-2	15	TRBJ1-5	few	.	CASSLVAGEDQPQHF	TGTGCCAGCAGCTTAGTGGCAGGAGAGGATCAGCCCCAGCATTTT
TRBV10-3	13	TRBJ1-2	.	.	CAINQEFGDGYTF	TGTGCCATCAACCAGGAGTTCGGAGATGGCTACACCTTC
TRBV7-9	16	TRBJ2-1	few	TRBD2	CASSRWTSGRYNEQFF	TGTGCCAGCAGCAGATGGACTAGCGGGAGGTACAATGAGCAGTTCTTC
TRBV27	13	TRBJ2-2	many	.	CASSLLDAGELFF	TGTGCCAGCAGTTTATTGGACGCCGGGGAGCTGTTTTTT
TRBV20-1	18	TRBJ2-6	few	.	CSAESSGRGPSGANVLTF	TGCAGTGCTGAGAGTTCGGGGCGGGGCCCTTCTGGGGCCAACGTCCTGACTTTC
TRBV2	15	TRBJ2-3	many	.	CASREGWGSTDTQYF	TGTGCCAGCAGGGAGGGGTGGGGAAGCACAGATACGCAGTATTTT
TRBV7-6	14	TRBJ2-1	.	.	CASSPSRSDNEQFF	TGTGCCAGCAGCCCCTCCCGGTCAGACAATGAGCAGTTCTTC
TRBV6-1	15	TRBJ2-2	many	TRBD1	CASSSRTGNTGELFF	TGTGCCAGCAGTTCAAGGACAGGGAACACCGGGGAGCTGTTTTTT
TRBV7-8	15	TRBJ2-7	many	.	CASSFKQGPSYEQYF	TGTGCCAGCAGCTTTAAACAGGGCCCATCCTACGAGCAGTACTTC
TRBV19	15	TRBJ2-1	many	.	CASSIPGTSYNEQFF	TGTGCCAGTAGTATACCGGGAACCTCCTACAATGAGCAGTTCTTC
TRBV5-1	15	TRBJ2-5	many	TRBD2	CASSLYAGVEETQYF	TGCGCCAGCAGCTTGTATGCGGGAGTAGAGGAGACCCAGTACTTC